The 13 T cell receptor beta chains presented below share a single source sample, sequenced in a study of cytomegalovirus exposure and HLA in healthy donors (dated by TCRdb to about 2017). The protocol used for the library was the immunoSEQ multiplex PCR assay. A mixture of 60 forward primers for TCR Vbeta segments and 13 reverse primers for TCR Jbeta segments was used in the multiplex PCR. This immuneACCESS table, as held by TCRdb, lists in-frame sequences with V and J called but not all clones. Of the missing ones, under half trace to an unresolved V gene in checked studies; the others have no known cause. The sample table lists around 45,000 clones, more than 45% of them with a count of one. 5.5% to 7% of the sample lies in the top ten. Sequencing was done on a sample of PBMCs. These receptors were taken from a man aged 60 to 69 in good health and CMV-seronegative.

This chain uses TRBV28 with TRBJ2-7, with 7 bases aligning to TRBD2. Trimming took 5 bases from V and 6 from J; bases not matched to a gene: 4. The CDR3 totals 12 residues. Germline V gives CDR1 MDHEN, CDR2 SYDVKM. The chain's CDR3 is CASSLAVAEQYF. CDR3 in DNA: TGTGCCAGCAGTCTAGCGGTGGCCGAGCAGTACTTC. The whole variable domain, remainder taken from reference TRBV28 and TRBJ2-7, is DVKVTQSSRYLVKRTGEKVFLECVQDMDHENMFWYRQDPGLGLRLIYFSYDVKMKEKGDIPEGYSVSREKKERFSLILESASTNQTSMYLCASSLAVAEQYFGPGTRLTVT.

In this sample, this clone turned up a few times. The V call is TRBV4-2, the J call TRBJ2-7, with 12 bases matching TRBD2. The V and J ends lost 2 bases and 2 bases, in that order; junction bases with no gene match: 13. Germline-derived CDR1 and CDR2 are LGHNA and YNFKEQ. The CDR3 consists of 19 residues. CDR3 sequence: CASSQRTSGIGDRPYEQYF. The CDR3 DNA follows: TGTGCCAGCAGCCAACGGACTAGCGGGATAGGAGATCGTCCCTACGAGCAGTACTTC.

This chain links TRBV28 with TRBJ1-1, with a weak D call TRBD1 (5 bases). V was pared by 6 bases and J by 7 bases, with 15 bases between. The CDR3 is 13 residues long. Germline V lookup: CDR1 MDHEN, CDR2 SYDVKM. In nucleotides, the CDR3 is TGTGCCAGCAGCCCTAGGTGGGGGGGTGAAGCTTTCTTT. Translated: CASSPRWGGEAFF.

This clone has a handful of counts. CDR3 in amino acids: CASSVGQGHQPQHF. The CDR3 nucleotides are TGTGCCAGCAGTGTCGGACAGGGGCATCAGCCCCAGCATTTT. V and J are TRBV6-5 and TRBJ1-5; TRBD1 matches at 9 bases. Germline loops: CDR1 MNHEY, CDR2 SVGAGI. The CDR3 runs to 14 residues. Trimming cost V 5 bases and J 5 bases; bases outside gene matches: 4.

The gene calls are TRBV4-1 and TRBJ2-5, with D possibly matching TRBD2 (5 bases). The V end lost 1 base, the J end lost 5 bases, and 11 bases lay between the germline ends. The CDR3 length is 14 residues. CDR1 MGHRA and CDR2 YSYEKL come from the germline V gene. The CDR3 is CASSQVGARETQYF. The DNA of the CDR3 is TGCGCCAGCAGCCAAGTGGGAGCCCGGGAGACCCAGTACTTC.

This clone has just a few counts. V and J are TRBV7-2 and TRBJ2-2; D is perhaps TRBD1 (6 bases). Germline V gene lookup returns CDR1 SGHTA and CDR2 FQGNSA. Trimming took off 5 bases at V and 3 bases at J, with 10 bases between the two ends. The CDR3 has 14 residues. As DNA, the CDR3 is TGTGCCAGCAGCCCCGACAGGTACACCGGGGAGCTGTTTTTT. Its protein product is CASSPDRYTGELFF.

This chain uses TRBV30 with TRBJ1-2, with a possible D match to TRBD1 (6 bases). Germline V gene data show CDR1 as GTSNPN and CDR2 as SVGIG (reference sequence). Trimming took 1 base from V and 5 from J, leaving 14 bases between them. The length of the CDR3 is 14 residues. The CDR3 coding sequence is TGTGCCTGGAGTGCCTCGGGGCAGGGGTATGGCTACACCTTC. This codes for CAWSASGQGYGYTF.

This clone was counted a single time. This chain links TRBV2 with TRBJ1-5; D might be TRBD1 (5 bases). This CDR3 is 14 amino acids long. The V and J ends lost 9 bases and 2 bases respectively, with 14 bases between them. CDR1 and CDR2 from the germline V gene are SNHLY and FYNNEI. CDR3 sequence: CASQGLWGNQPQHF. CDR3 DNA sequence: TGTGCCAGTCAGGGCCTGTGGGGCAATCAGCCCCAGCATTTT.

This rearrangement joins TRBV18 to TRBJ1-1; a weak D match, TRBD1 (5 bases). V shed 0 bases and J shed 5 bases, with 16 bases lying between them. Germline CDR1 is KGHSH and CDR2 is LQKENI. This CDR3 region has 16 residues. The CDR3 DNA is TGTGCCAGCTCACCACCGGATTCTGGGAAGGGGACTGAAGCTTTCTTT. Its protein is CASSPPDSGKGTEAFF.

The chain recombines TRBV7-2 with TRBJ1-5, with 8 nucleotides matching TRBD1. CDR3 size: 15 residues. Germline lookup yields CDR1 SGHTA and CDR2 FQGNSA. The V and J ends lost 3 bases and 6 bases, in that order; junction bases with no gene match: 7. In DNA form, the CDR3 reads TGTGCCAGCAGCTTCGGGCAGGGGGCGCGTCAGCCCCAGCATTTT. Translating it yields CASSFGQGARQPQHF. Full variable domain (remainder filled in from reference TRBV7-2 and TRBJ1-5): GAGVSQSPSNKVTEKGKDVELRCDPISGHTALYWYRQSLGQGLEFLIYFQGNSAPDKSGLPSDRFSAERTGGSVSTLTIQRTQQEDSAVYLCASSFGQGARQPQHFGDGTRLSIL.

This clone was found once. The chain combines TRBV4-3 with TRBJ2-1; D may be TRBD1 (6 bases). The V gene's germline CDR1 is LGHNA and CDR2 YSLEER. The CDR3 has 14 residues. Trimming left V 1 base short and J 12 bases short, with 16 bases between. As DNA, the CDR3 is TGCGCCAGCAGCCAAGGGAAGGACAGCCGATGGCAGTTCTTC. The encoded protein is CASSQGKDSRWQFF.

V gene TRBV2 combines with J gene TRBJ2-7, with TRBD2 matching over 7 bases. Germline CDR1 is SNHLY and CDR2 is FYNNEI. Trimming removed 6 bases from V and 2 bases from J; junction bases left unmatched: 7. The CDR3 extends over 14 amino acids. The CDR3 region has the DNA TGTGCCAGCAGCGGGGGGACGGCAGCCTACGAGCAGTACTTC. Its translation: CASSGGTAAYEQYF.

This rearrangement joins TRBV28 to TRBJ1-5; 12 bases line up with TRBD1. Germline V lookup: CDR1 MDHEN, CDR2 SYDVKM. The junction had 7 bases not matched to a gene; V was cut back by 1 base and J by 9 bases. CDR3 length equals 16 residues. The CDR3 nucleotides are TGTGCCAGCAGTTTATTGCCGGGACAGGGGGCGCTGCCCCAGCATTTT. Translating gives CASSLLPGQGALPQHF.